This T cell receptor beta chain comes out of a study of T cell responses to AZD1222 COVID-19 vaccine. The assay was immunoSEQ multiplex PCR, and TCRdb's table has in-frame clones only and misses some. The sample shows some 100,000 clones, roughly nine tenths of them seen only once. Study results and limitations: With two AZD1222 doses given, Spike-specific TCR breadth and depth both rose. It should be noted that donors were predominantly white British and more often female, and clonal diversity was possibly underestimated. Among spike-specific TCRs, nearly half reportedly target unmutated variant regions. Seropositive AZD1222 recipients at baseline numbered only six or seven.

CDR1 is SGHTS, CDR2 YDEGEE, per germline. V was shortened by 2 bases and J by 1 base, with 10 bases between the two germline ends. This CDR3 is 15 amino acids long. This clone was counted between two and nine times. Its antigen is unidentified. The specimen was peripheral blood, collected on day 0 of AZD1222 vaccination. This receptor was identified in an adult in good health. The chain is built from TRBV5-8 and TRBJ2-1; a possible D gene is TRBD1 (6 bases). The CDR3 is CASSLQGTSYNEQFF. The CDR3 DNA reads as TGTGCCAGCAGCTTACAGGGTACGTCCTACAATGAGCAGTTCTTC.